This T cell receptor beta chain was recovered during a study of T cell changes during pregnancy in multiple sclerosis. Germline V gives CDR1 MDHEN, CDR2 SYDVKM. Trimming took off 6 bases at V and 6 bases at J, with 14 bases between the two ends. The CDR3 extends over 13 amino acids. Measured with immunoSEQ multiplex PCR; TCRdb has only the in-frame clones, and not every one. The sample contains 14,000 to 15,000 clones, just over 85% of which appear only once. V and J are TRBV28 and TRBJ2-5, with D possibly being TRBD1 (6 bases). The source material was CD8+ T cells from peripheral blood mononuclear cells, sampled in the first trimester of pregnancy. The TCR was taken from a female donor with multiple sclerosis, enrolled in a pregnancy study. The CDR3 here is CASRATGGQTQYF. The CDR3 nucleotides are TGTGCCAGCAGGGCGACAGGTGGGCAGACCCAGTACTTC.